The rows below give T cell receptor beta chains drawn from one sample of a study of T cell responses to AZD1222 COVID-19 vaccine. Assay: immunoSEQ multiplex PCR; the TCRdb copy retains only in-frame clones and omits some. Here the sample spans 200,000 to 250,000 clones, approximately 94% being singletons. Sequenced here: peripheral blood, sampled 28 days after the second dose of the MenACWY control vaccine. Receptors originate from an adult who received the MenACWY meningococcal vaccine as a control. Each CDR3 is given with its conserved first and last residue. The order of the fields is J gene, clone size, D gene, V gene, CDR3 DNA, CDR3 protein. D genes are given only for firm matches. Expanded clones are given a class, and other clones once, few, many or no size at all.

TRBJ1-2,-,-,TRBV27,TGTGCCAGCGCGGGCTCCCCCTATGGCTACACCTTC,CASAGSPYGYTF
TRBJ2-3,-,-,TRBV24-1,TGTGCCACCAGTGAAGGGGACAGCACAGATACGCAGTATTTT,CATSEGDSTDTQYF
TRBJ2-7,-,-,TRBV5-1,TGCGCCAGCAGCTTGGAGGGGTACGAGCAGTACTTC,CASSLEGYEQYF
TRBJ1-4,-,-,TRBV28,TGTGCCAGCAGTGGAGACGAAAAACTGTTTTTT,CASSGDEKLFF
TRBJ1-1,-,TRBD1,TRBV5-4,TGTGCCAGCAGCTCCCAGACAGGGGATTACACTGAAGCTTTCTTT,CASSSQTGDYTEAFF
TRBJ1-4,-,TRBD1,TRBV7-6,TGTGCCAGCAGCAAACTAACAGGGGGCGGTGAAAAACTGTTTTTT,CASSKLTGGGEKLFF
TRBJ1-1,-,-,TRBV4-1,TGCGGGGAGCGGCGCGGAGCTTTCTTT,CGERRGAFF
TRBJ1-1,-,-,TRBV30,TGTGCCTGGAGTTTGGGCCTGAACACTGAAGCTTTCTTT,CAWSLGLNTEAFF
TRBJ1-3,-,TRBD1,TRBV30,TGTGCCTGGAGCGGCTTACAGGGGACTGGAAACACCATATATTTT,CAWSGLQGTGNTIYF
TRBJ2-3,once,TRBD2,TRBV15,TGTGCCACCACCTTGAGTGGAGCGGGAGTAACGTATTTT,CATTLSGAGVTYF
TRBJ1-2,-,-,TRBV15,TGTGCCACCAGCGATTTCCAGGGAACCTATGGCTACACCTTC,CATSDFQGTYGYTF
TRBJ1-4,-,-,TRBV6-1,TGTGCCAGCAGTGAGCCGTCTACAAGGGGTAATCGAGGTGAAAAACTGTTTTTT,CASSEPSTRGNRGEKLFF
TRBJ1-3,-,-,TRBV7-2,TGTGCCAGCAGCGGGGGGGCGGGAGTTGGAAACACCATATATTTT,CASSGGAGVGNTIYF
TRBJ2-7,once,TRBD1,TRBV9,TGTGCCAGCAGCGAAGGGACAGGGGCCTACGAGCAGTACTTC,CASSEGTGAYEQYF
TRBJ2-7,once,TRBD1,TRBV2,TGTGCCAGCAGGAGGGACAGAGGCGAGCAGTACTTC,CASRRDRGEQYF
TRBJ2-1,-,TRBD1,TRBV29-1,TGCAGCGTCCGGGACAGTGGCTACAATGAGCAGTTCTTC,CSVRDSGYNEQFF
TRBJ2-7,-,TRBD1,TRBV4-2,TGTGCCAGCAGCCAAGAAGGACAGGGGAAGGACGAGCAGTACTTC,CASSQEGQGKDEQYF
TRBJ1-3,few,-,TRBV7-6,TGTGCCAGCAGCCGCTACACGGGGGACACCATATATTTT,CASSRYTGDTIYF
TRBJ1-2,-,-,TRBV14,TGTGCCAGCAGCCAATCTGGGGCTCGCTATGGCTACACCTTC,CASSQSGARYGYTF
TRBJ1-2,once,TRBD1,TRBV28,TGTGCCAGCAGTCCAGGGACAGGGGAGCGCTATGGCTACACCTTC,CASSPGTGERYGYTF
TRBJ2-7,-,TRBD2,TRBV6-5,TGTGCCAGCAGCCGGGGACTAGCGGAGGGCTACGAGCAGTACTTC,CASSRGLAEGYEQYF
TRBJ2-5,-,-,TRBV5-1,TGCGCCAGCAGCCTAATAACGCAAGAGACCCAGTACTTC,CASSLITQETQYF
TRBJ2-5,-,-,TRBV9,TGTGCCAGCAGCGCCCGGGACCAAGAGACCCAGTACTTC,CASSARDQETQYF
TRBJ1-2,-,-,TRBV28,TGTGCCAGCAGTTTTCCACAGGGTCTCGGTGGCTACACCTTC,CASSFPQGLGGYTF
TRBJ2-1,-,TRBD2,TRBV28,TGTGCCAGCAGTCTACAAACGGCTAGCGGGGTCCTCTCCTACAATGAGCAGTTCTTC,CASSLQTASGVLSYNEQFF
TRBJ1-2,-,TRBD1,TRBV9,TGTGCCAGCAGCGTAGAAGGACAGGGGGGTGGCTACACCTTC,CASSVEGQGGGYTF
TRBJ1-6,-,TRBD1,TRBV2,TGTGCCAGCAGTAGGGGGCGCAGCCGTAATTCACCCCTCCACTTT,CASSRGRSRNSPLHF
TRBJ1-3,-,-,TRBV3-1/TRBV3-2,TGTGCCAGCAGCCAAGTTCGAAGGGGGGGCTCTGGAAACACCATATATTTT,CASSQVRRGGSGNTIYF
TRBJ2-1,-,-,TRBV7-9,TGTGCCAGCAGCTTAGCGAGGGGCTACAATGAGCAGTTCTTC,CASSLARGYNEQFF
TRBJ1-5,-,TRBD1,TRBV6-2/TRBV6-3,TGTGCCAGCAGTTACCAACAGGGGGCCCCACACAAAGCTGCCAATCAGCCCCAGCATTTT,CASSYQQGAPHKAANQPQHF
TRBJ2-1,-,-,TRBV4-3,TGCGCCAGCAGCCGTGAAGACTACAATGAGCAGTTCTTC,CASSREDYNEQFF
TRBJ1-3,-,-,TRBV15,TGTGCCACGACTGACTCTGGAAACACCATATATTTT,CATTDSGNTIYF
TRBJ2-1,-,TRBD2,TRBV2,TGTGCCAGCAGGCGAGAAGTAGCGGGAGATGAGCAGTTCTTC,CASRREVAGDEQFF
TRBJ1-1,-,-,TRBV9,TGTGCCAGCAGCCCCCGCTCCTCGCCCGCCTTT,CASSPRSSPAF
TRBJ2-5,-,-,TRBV2,TGTGCCAGCAAGGAGAACACAGACAGTATCGGGACCCAGTACTTC,CASKENTDSIGTQYF
TRBJ2-5,-,-,TRBV5-6,TGTGCCAGCAGCTTGGCCGTGTGGCCCCAAGAGACCCAGTACTTC,CASSLAVWPQETQYF
TRBJ2-7,-,TRBD2,TRBV28,TGTGCCAGCACCCAAGGACTAGCGGGAGTCCAACACTACGAGCAGTACTTC,CASTQGLAGVQHYEQYF
TRBJ1-1,-,-,TRBV15,TGTGCCACCAGCCGACTTCCGAACACTGAAGCTTTCTTT,CATSRLPNTEAFF
TRBJ1-3,-,-,TRBV9,TGTGCCAGCAGCGAAGCGTCCTCTGGAAACACCATATATTTT,CASSEASSGNTIYF
TRBJ2-1,-,TRBD1,TRBV19,TGTGCCAGTAGTCCCGACAGGGGATCCTACAATGAGCAGTTCTTC,CASSPDRGSYNEQFF
TRBJ2-7,-,-,TRBV6-5,TGTGCCAGCAGTTACTCCATGGGCTACGAGCAGTACTTC,CASSYSMGYEQYF
TRBJ2-3,few,TRBD2,TRBV29-1,TGCAGCGTAACCCGGGGGGAGGTGACAGATACGCAGTATTTT,CSVTRGEVTDTQYF
TRBJ2-7,-,-,TRBV18,TGTGCCAGCTCACCGGGGGATATGCCCTACGAGCAGTACTTC,CASSPGDMPYEQYF
TRBJ1-1,-,-,TRBV5-1,TGCGCCAGCAGCTTGGACACTGAAGCTTTCTTT,CASSLDTEAFF
TRBJ1-2,-,TRBD1,TRBV11-2,TGTGCCAGCAGCGCCTATGACAGGGGAAGCTATGGCTACACCTTC,CASSAYDRGSYGYTF
TRBJ2-1,few,TRBD2,TRBV6-4,TGTGCCAGCAGTGAGGCGGGAGGAGGCAATGAGCAGTTCTTC,CASSEAGGGNEQFF
TRBJ2-1,-,TRBD2,TRBV11-2,TGTGCCAGCAGCACCATCCGGACTAGAAGCAATGAGCAGTTCTTC,CASSTIRTRSNEQFF
TRBJ2-1,once,TRBD2,TRBV27,TGTGCCAGCAGTTTATCCGCTAGCGGCCCCTACAATGAGCAGTTCTTC,CASSLSASGPYNEQFF
TRBJ1-3,-,TRBD1,TRBV13,TGTGCCAGCAGCCCAGGACAGGGGGCTAATCCCTGGAACACCATATATTTT,CASSPGQGANPWNTIYF
TRBJ1-5,once,-,TRBV19,TGTGCCAGTAGTATAGATGACTCGGGCGCCTATAGCAATCAGCCCCAGCATTTT,CASSIDDSGAYSNQPQHF
TRBJ1-3,-,-,TRBV3-1/TRBV3-2,TGTGCCAGCAGCCAAGATAGGAGGGCCGGAGAGGAGGGGACCATATATTTT,CASSQDRRAGEEGTIYF
TRBJ1-2,-,TRBD1,TRBV28,TGTGCCAGCGGACAGGGGTATGGCTACACCTTC,CASGQGYGYTF
TRBJ1-3,-,TRBD1,TRBV7-8,TGTGCCAGCAGCCCCGGGACAGGGGCTGGAAACACCATATATTTT,CASSPGTGAGNTIYF
TRBJ1-2,-,-,TRBV14,TGTGCCAGCAGCCAATACGGGGAATACGGCTACACCTTC,CASSQYGEYGYTF
TRBJ1-1,-,-,TRBV28,TGTGCCAGCAGTTTCCAAACAGGGAACACTGAAGCTTTCTTT,CASSFQTGNTEAFF
TRBJ2-7,-,TRBD1,TRBV28,TGTGCCAGCAGTTTATACCGGACAGGGGGCTCCTACGAGCAGTACTTC,CASSLYRTGGSYEQYF
TRBJ2-7,once,TRBD2,TRBV4-1,TGCGCCAGCAGCCAGAGCGGGAAGCAGTACTTC,CASSQSGKQYF
TRBJ1-5,-,-,TRBV9,TGTGCCAGCAGCGCCCCGGGGACGGGCCAGCCCCAGCATTTT,CASSAPGTGQPQHF